What follows describes a single T cell receptor (beta chain). Original handling: Amplified reference gene primers provided the basis for estimating nucleated cell counts. The assay was immunoSEQ multiplex PCR, and TCRdb's table has in-frame clones only and misses some. The DNA was the basis for D and trimming; V, J and clone size are from that table. The table shows tens of thousands of clones, with more than 75% occurring only once. Trimming removed 0 bases from V and 10 bases from J, with 13 bases in between. CDR3 length: 13 residues. In germline, CDR1 is SGHRS, CDR2 YFSETQ. The record originates from a study of blood T cell repertoires in COVID-19. In the study overall: From T cells, B-cell-depleted T cells, or PBMCs came the material, which was cDNA or gDNA.

Living in about two dozen US areas, the participants were between roughly 18 and 89 years of age. Assignments of participants to cohorts depended upon their own reported clinical history. The clonotype was recovered from a woman aged 40 to 50 who had recovered from COVID-19. Specimen: PBMCs or T cells enriched from blood (not recorded which). The rearrangement uses TRBV5-1 and TRBJ1-1; a possible D gene is TRBD1 (6 bases). CDR3 in amino acids: CASSLDRAWGAFF. The CDR3 nucleotides are TGCGCCAGCAGCTTGGACAGGGCGTGGGGAGCTTTCTTT.